Below, one T cell receptor beta chain is given with its context. The data were taken from a study of T cells of healthy individuals. TCRdb fed the 5' RACE reads into MiXCR, producing one record per CDR3 protein. The sample includes around 100,000 distinct CDR3 sequences, about 16% of them seen just once. Per germline, CDR1 SGHRS and CDR2 YFSETQ. Between the trimmed V and J ends, which lost 4 bases and 4 bases, there was a span of 15 bases. This CDR3 contains 15 residues. This sequence originates from a human donor in good health. J is TRBJ1-3 and V is TRBV5-1; D unresolved. The DNA for the CDR3 is TGCGCCAGCAGCCGACCCGACCGGGTAGGAAACACCATATATTTT. This encodes CASSRPDRVGNTIYF.